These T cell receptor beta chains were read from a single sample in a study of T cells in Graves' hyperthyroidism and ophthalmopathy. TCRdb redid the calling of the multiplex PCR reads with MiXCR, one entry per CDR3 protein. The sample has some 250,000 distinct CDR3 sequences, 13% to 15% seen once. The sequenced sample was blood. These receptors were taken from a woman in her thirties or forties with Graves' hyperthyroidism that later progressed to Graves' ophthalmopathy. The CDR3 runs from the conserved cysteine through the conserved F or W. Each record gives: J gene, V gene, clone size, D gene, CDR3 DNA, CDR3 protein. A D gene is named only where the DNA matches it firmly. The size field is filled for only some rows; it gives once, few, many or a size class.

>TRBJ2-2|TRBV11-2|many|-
TGTGCCAGCAGCTTATCGACAGGGCTGTTTTTT
CASSLSTGLFF
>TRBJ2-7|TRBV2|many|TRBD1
TGTGCCAGCAGTCCAACAGGGGACCAAGCAATCTTTAATCCCTTCTACGAGCAGTACTTC
CASSPTGDQAIFNPFYEQYF
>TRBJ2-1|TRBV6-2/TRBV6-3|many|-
TGTGCCAGCAGGGTTGGCAATGAGCAGTTCTTC
CASRVGNEQFF
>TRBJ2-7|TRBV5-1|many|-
TGCGCCAGCAGCCCGGGGGACGCCACCTACGAGCAGTACTTC
CASSPGDATYEQYF
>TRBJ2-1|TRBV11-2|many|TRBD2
TGTGCCAGCAGCCATATAGCGGGAGGGAACAATGAGCAGTTCTTC
CASSHIAGGNNEQFF
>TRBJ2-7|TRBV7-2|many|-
TGTGCCAGCAGCTTAATTCTTTGGGTCTACGAGCAGTACTTC
CASSLILWVYEQYF
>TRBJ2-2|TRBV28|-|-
TGTGCCAGCAGTTCCTTACCTTCTCGGGCCCCAGAAGATAACACCGGGGAGCTGTTTTTT
CASSSLPSRAPEDNTGELFF
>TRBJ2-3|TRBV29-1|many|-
TGCAGCGTTGAGGGGGACTGCTGCACAGATACGCAGTATTTT
CSVEGDCCTDTQYF
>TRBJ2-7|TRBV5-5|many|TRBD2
TGTGCCAGCAGCTTTCGGCTAGCGGGGAGGGAGCAGTACTTC
CASSFRLAGREQYF
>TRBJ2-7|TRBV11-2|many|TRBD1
TGTGCCAGCAGCTTAGATCTGTACTGGACAGGGGCTTCCGAGCAGTACTTC
CASSLDLYWTGASEQYF
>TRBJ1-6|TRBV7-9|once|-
TGTGCCAGCAGCTTAGGGACCATGGTCTTTAATTCACCCCTCCACTTT
CASSLGTMVFNSPLHF
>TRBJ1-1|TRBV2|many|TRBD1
TGTGCCAGCAGCGCCGGGACAGGGGTAGAGAACACTGAAGCTTTCTTT
CASSAGTGVENTEAFF
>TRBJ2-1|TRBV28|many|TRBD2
TGTGCCAGCAGTTTTGATGGACTAGCGGGAGAGGGATGGAATGAGCAGTTCTTC
CASSFDGLAGEGWNEQFF
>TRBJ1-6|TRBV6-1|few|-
TGTGCCAGCAGCGACCTATCGCGCTCACCCCTCCACTTT
CASSDLSRSPLHF
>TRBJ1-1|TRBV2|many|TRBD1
TGTGCCAGCAGCCACCCCTCGGACAGGGCGAACACTGAAGCTTTCTTT
CASSHPSDRANTEAFF